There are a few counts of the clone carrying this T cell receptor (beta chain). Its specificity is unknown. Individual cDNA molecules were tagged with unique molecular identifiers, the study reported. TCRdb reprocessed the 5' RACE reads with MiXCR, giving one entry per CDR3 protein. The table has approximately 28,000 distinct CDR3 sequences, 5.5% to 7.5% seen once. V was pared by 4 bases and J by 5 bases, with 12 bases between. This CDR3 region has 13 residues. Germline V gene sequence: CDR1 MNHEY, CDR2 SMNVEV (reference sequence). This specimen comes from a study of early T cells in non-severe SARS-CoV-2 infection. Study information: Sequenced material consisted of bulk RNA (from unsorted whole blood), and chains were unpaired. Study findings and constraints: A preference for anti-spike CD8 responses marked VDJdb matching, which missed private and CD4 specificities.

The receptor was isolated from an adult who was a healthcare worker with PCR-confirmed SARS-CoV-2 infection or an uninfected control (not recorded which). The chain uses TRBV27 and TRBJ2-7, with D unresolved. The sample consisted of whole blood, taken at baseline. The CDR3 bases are TGTGCCAGCAGTTCCGTTCAACTCCACGAGCAGTACTTC. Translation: CASSSVQLHEQYF.